This passage covers 29 T cell receptor beta chains from one sample sequenced in a study of shared clonotypes between healthy human individuals. Naive CD8 populations comprised CD45RO-negative cells positively selected for CCR7, excluding terminally differentiated effector memory CD45RA+ cells. Data came from immunoSEQ multiplex PCR; TCRdb stores just in-frame clones and leaves some out. The table includes 1.5 million to 2.5 million clones, roughly 94% detected once. The specimen was naive CD8+ T cells sorted from blood. Source of these receptors: a man younger than 35 in good health.

The V and J genes are TRBV5-1 and TRBJ1-1; a possible D gene is TRBD1 (5 bases). Per the germline V gene, CDR1 is SGHRS and CDR2 is YFSETQ. The CDR3 is made up of 15 amino acids. Trimming cost V 1 base and J 0 bases, with 10 bases left between them. The CDR3 bases are TGCGCCAGCAGCTTGTTGCAGGGTATGAACACTGAAGCTTTCTTT. It codes for CASSLLQGMNTEAFF.

V usage is TRBV27 and J usage is TRBJ1-2; 10 bases are a match to TRBD1. There are 17 residues in the CDR3. Germline values: CDR1 MNHEY, CDR2 SMNVEV (reference sequence). J was trimmed by 0 bases and V by 5 bases; bases with no gene match: 9. The CDR3 region is CASSLTGQGVSNYGYTF. CDR3 sequence (DNA): TGTGCCAGCAGTCTCACCGGACAGGGGGTGTCTAACTATGGCTACACCTTC.

The chain has TRBV7-9 and TRBJ2-2; possible D gene TRBD1, 5 bases. V lost 1 base and J 1 base, leaving 7 bases between the germline ends. The CDR3 consists of 15 residues. The germline V gene has CDR1 SEHNR and CDR2 FQNEAQ (reference sequence). CDR3 DNA sequence: TGTGCCAGCAGCTTAGTGACAGTGAACACCGGGGAGCTGTTTTTT. Protein product: CASSLVTVNTGELFF. The full variable domain, completed using reference TRBV7-9 and TRBJ2-2, is DTGVSQNPRHKITKRGQNVTFRCDPISEHNRLYWYRQTLGQGPEFLTYFQNEAQLEKSRLLSDRFSAERPKGSFSTLEIQRTEQGDSAMYLCASSLVTVNTGELFFGEGSRLTVL.

The chain is built from TRBV7-2 and TRBJ1-6; unclear D gene. Germline V gives CDR1 SGHTA, CDR2 FQGNSA. V shed 4 bases and J shed 6 bases, with 13 bases lying between them. The CDR3 has 15 amino acids. CDR3 DNA: TGTGCCAGCAGCTCCCTCATGATTTTTAATTCACCCCTCCACTTT. This translates into CASSSLMIFNSPLHF.

V is TRBV5-8 and J is TRBJ1-2; D not resolved. The germline V gene encodes CDR1 SGHTS and CDR2 YDEGEE. The CDR3 is 11 amino acids. V was cut by 5 bases and J by 3 bases, with 5 bases left in between. The CDR3, as DNA: TGTGCCAGCAGACAGTACTATGGCTACACCTTC. It yields the protein CASRQYYGYTF.

This rearrangement joins TRBV2 to TRBJ1-5; D gene ambiguous. Germline V gene sequence: CDR1 SNHLY, CDR2 FYNNEI. The CDR3 runs to 14 residues. With 2 bases removed from V and 7 bases from J, the gap between germline ends came to 12 bases. CDR3 amino acids: CASSEKGFGQPQHF. CDR3 coding DNA: TGTGCCAGCAGTGAAAAGGGCTTCGGGCAGCCCCAGCATTTT.

This clone occurred once. CDR3 bases: TGTGCCAGCAGCGTTACGACAGGGGAGGAGGGCTACACCTTC. Protein product: CASSVTTGEEGYTF. The V call is TRBV13, the J call TRBJ1-2; 8 nucleotides align to TRBD1. CDR1 and CDR2 from the germline V gene are PRHDT and FYEKMQ (reference sequence). Trimming at V came to 5 bases and at J to 8 bases, leaving 10 bases not matched to a gene. This CDR3 spans 14 amino acids.

Concerning this clone itself: The sample holds other DNA sequences that translate to the same CDR3. This sequence joins TRBV27 and TRBJ2-6; D perhaps matches TRBD1 (5 bases). Trimming took 1 base from V and 2 from J, leaving 9 bases between them. Germline CDR1 reads MNHEY; CDR2 reads SMNVEV (reference sequence). The CDR3 sequence is 16 residues long. The CDR3 DNA reads TGTGCCAGCAGTTTATTAGGGGTTCCTGGGGCCAACGTCCTGACTTTC. Translating it yields CASSLLGVPGANVLTF.

The rearrangement uses TRBV29-1 and TRBJ1-4; D gene unclear. The CDR3 covers 13 residues. Trimming shortened V by 7 bases and J by 8 bases, and 17 bases separated the two germline ends. The germline CDR1 and CDR2 sequences are SQVTM and ANQGSEA. CDR3 in amino acids: CSAKLYSEEKLFF. In nucleotides, the CDR3 is TGCAGCGCTAAACTCTATAGCGAGGAAAAACTGTTTTTT.

The chain links TRBV7-8 to TRBJ1-3, with D unresolved. Per germline, CDR1 SGHVS and CDR2 FQNEAQ. The CDR3 runs 13 residues. Trimming removed 5 bases from V and 7 bases from J, with 12 bases in between. CDR3 protein: CASSLDVANTIYF. The CDR3 DNA follows: TGTGCCAGCAGCCTTGACGTGGCGAACACCATATATTTT.

The chain joins TRBV5-1 to TRBJ2-7; TRBD1 matches 10 bases. The germline V gene encodes CDR1 SGHRS and CDR2 YFSETQ. After removal of 4 bases from V and 3 bases from J, the junction contained 4 bases not matched to a gene. The CDR3 contains 14 residues. CDR3 amino acids: CASSAGQGVYEQYF. The CDR3 DNA reads as TGCGCCAGCAGCGCCGGACAGGGGGTCTACGAGCAGTACTTC. The full variable domain, rest sourced from reference TRBV5-1 and TRBJ2-7, is KAGVTQTPRYLIKTRGQQVTLSCSPISGHRSVSWYQQTPGQGLQFLFEYFSETQRNKGNFPGRFSGRQFSNSRSEMNVSTLELGDSALYLCASSAGQGVYEQYFGPGTRLTVT.

The chain employs TRBV27 and TRBJ2-2; D not resolved. CDR3 length equals 15 residues. Germline CDR1 is MNHEY and CDR2 is SMNVEV (reference sequence). The V end was cut by 3 bases, the J end by 4 bases, with 12 bases between. The CDR3 nucleotides read TGTGCCAGCAGTTTTAAAGAGCTAGGCACCGGGGAGCTGTTTTTT. Protein sequence: CASSFKELGTGELFF.

The chain carries TRBV6-1 and TRBJ1-2, with 7 bases aligning to TRBD1. The CDR3 runs 13 residues. J lost 5 bases, V lost 6 bases, and 6 bases had no gene match. Germline CDR1 and CDR2: MNHNS and SASEGT. The CDR3 region is CASRTGQTYGYTF. CDR3 sequence (DNA): TGTGCCAGCAGAACGGGACAGACTTATGGCTACACCTTC.

CDR3 sequence (DNA): TGCGCCAGCAGCCCCCCAGCGCTAGGACCCCACGAGCAGTACTTC. It translates to CASSPPALGPHEQYF. The chain employs TRBV4-1 and TRBJ2-7; D not resolved. The CDR3 has 15 residues. The V and J ends lost 4 bases and 5 bases respectively, with 18 bases between them. CDR1 is MGHRA, CDR2 YSYEKL, per germline.

The chain employs TRBV7-2 and TRBJ1-3; tentative D call: TRBD1 (5 bases). This CDR3 has 15 amino acids. Germline-derived CDR1 and CDR2 are SGHTA and FQGNSA. Trimming pared 4 bases from V and 3 bases from J, leaving 13 bases between. The CDR3, as DNA: TGTGCCAGCAGCTCGGTGCAGGGAGGTGGAAACACCATATATTTT. Translation gives CASSSVQGGGNTIYF.

The chain carries TRBV5-5 and TRBJ1-2; D unclear. Germline loops: CDR1 SGHKS, CDR2 YYEKEE (reference sequence). Trimming shortened V by 1 base and J by 7 bases, and 14 bases separated the two germline ends. The CDR3 covers 14 residues. The CDR3 nucleotides read TGTGCCAGCAGCTTGACAGACTCCCTCAGTGGCTACACCTTC. The encoded protein is CASSLTDSLSGYTF.

This clone occurred a few times. Distinct nucleotide sequences in the sample also encode this CDR3. The CDR3 coding sequence is TGTGCCAGCAGCGTAGGACAGGGAAATTCACCCCTCCACTTT. It is translated as CASSVGQGNSPLHF. The V gene is TRBV9, the J gene TRBJ1-6; 7 bases match TRBD1. The CDR3 covers 14 residues. Per the germline V gene, CDR1 is SGDLS and CDR2 is YYNGEE. V lost 0 bases, J lost 7 bases, and 1 base stayed unmatched.

CDR3 amino acids: CASSSHTRLAGTDTQYF. The CDR3, as DNA: TGTGCCAGCAGCTCTCACACAAGACTAGCGGGCACAGATACGCAGTATTTT. The chain has TRBV11-2 and TRBJ2-3; 9 nucleotides agree with TRBD2. From germline, CDR1 is SGHAT and CDR2 FQNNGV. The trim removed 4 bases at V and 1 base at J, leaving 9 bases unmatched. This CDR3 is 17 amino acids long. The full variable domain, in which reference TRBV11-2 and TRBJ2-3 provide the parts outside the CDR3, is EAGVAQSPRYKIIEKRQSVAFWCNPISGHATLYWYQQILGQGPKLLIQFQNNGVVDDSQLPKDRFSAERLKGVDSTLKIQPAKLEDSAVYLCASSSHTRLAGTDTQYFGPGTRLTVL.

As concerns this clone: Other DNA sequences in this specimen translate into the identical CDR3. The chain employs TRBV7-9 and TRBJ2-7; D ambiguous. Germline V gives CDR1 SEHNR, CDR2 FQNEAQ (reference sequence). CDR3 length: 13 amino acids. Between the trimmed V and J ends, which lost 2 bases and 3 bases, there was a span of 8 bases. CDR3: CASSLSDGYEQYF. Written as DNA, the CDR3 is TGTGCCAGCAGCTTATCCGACGGCTACGAGCAGTACTTC.

The gene calls are TRBV9 and TRBJ1-4; 7 nucleotides agree with TRBD1. V lost 0 bases and J lost 4; bases outside the gene matches: 3. This CDR3 contains 15 residues. Germline CDR1 is SGDLS and CDR2 is YYNGEE. The CDR3 spells CASSVAGQFNEKLFF. CDR3 coding DNA: TGTGCCAGCAGCGTAGCGGGACAGTTTAATGAAAAACTGTTTTTT.

The rearrangement links TRBV27 to TRBJ2-1; no reliable D call. V was shortened by 7 bases and J by 0 bases, with 19 bases between the two germline ends. The CDR3 contains 17 residues. The V gene's germline CDR1 is MNHEY and CDR2 SMNVEV (reference sequence). This CDR3 is CASILGLPWCSYNEQFF. The CDR3 DNA reads TGTGCCAGCATTCTTGGTCTGCCGTGGTGCTCCTACAATGAGCAGTTCTTC.

The V and J genes are TRBV25-1 and TRBJ2-1; TRBD2 agrees at 11 bases. The V segment lost 3 bases and the J segment 5 bases; nucleotides outside the gene matches: 9. The germline V gene encodes CDR1 MGHDK and CDR2 SYGVNS. The CDR3 runs to 17 residues. For the CDR3, the DNA is TGTGCCAGCAGTGATTCACCGGGACTAGCGGTGAACAATGAGCAGTTCTTC. Translated: CASSDSPGLAVNNEQFF.

The gene calls are TRBV6-5 and TRBJ2-3; 7 nucleotides line up with TRBD2. The CDR3 covers 16 residues. Trimming at V came to 0 bases and at J to 2 bases, leaving 5 bases not matched to a gene. CDR1 and CDR2 (germline): MNHEY, SVGAGI. CDR3 loop: CASSYSLAEPTDTQYF. The CDR3 nucleotides are TGTGCCAGCAGTTACTCCCTAGCGGAGCCCACAGATACGCAGTATTTT.

Details on this clone: The identical CDR3 is also encoded by other nucleotide sequences in the sample. V usage is TRBV7-9 and J usage is TRBJ1-2; D call uncertain. Trimming removed 1 base from V and 5 bases from J, with 8 bases in between. The CDR3 extends over 13 amino acids. CDR1 is SEHNR and CDR2 is FQNEAQ in the germline V gene (reference sequence). This CDR3 is CASSLGTDYGYTF. In nucleotides, the CDR3 is TGTGCCAGCAGCTTAGGTACAGATTATGGCTACACCTTC.

This sequence joins TRBV7-9 and TRBJ1-2; D is undetermined. V lost 5 bases and J 6 bases, leaving 13 bases between the germline ends. From germline, CDR1 is SEHNR and CDR2 FQNEAQ (reference sequence). The CDR3 length is 13 residues. The DNA for the CDR3 is TGTGCCAGCAGCATTCACTTGCGCCATGGCTACACCTTC. Its protein is CASSIHLRHGYTF. The complete variable domain, with remaining parts taken from reference TRBV7-9 and TRBJ1-2, reads DTGVSQNPRHKITKRGQNVTFRCDPISEHNRLYWYRQTLGQGPEFLTYFQNEAQLEKSRLLSDRFSAERPKGSFSTLEIQRTEQGDSAMYLCASSIHLRHGYTFGSGTRLTVV.

The chain links TRBV19 to TRBJ2-6; no firm D call. The CDR3 runs to 14 residues. Germline V gene lookup returns CDR1 LNHDA and CDR2 SQIVND (reference sequence). Trimming removed 1 base from V and 2 bases from J, with 3 bases in between. In DNA form, the CDR3 reads TGTGCCAGTAGTATAGGTCCTGGGGCCAACGTCCTGACTTTC. Residues: CASSIGPGANVLTF.

The chain employs TRBV6-5 and TRBJ2-7; maybe TRBD1 (5 bases). Germline values: CDR1 MNHEY, CDR2 SVGAGI. There are 12 residues in the CDR3. The ends were cut back, 6 bases at V and 4 bases at J, with 10 bases in the middle. The CDR3 protein is CASRHQGYEQYF. The CDR3 coding sequence is TGTGCCAGCAGGCACCAGGGATACGAGCAGTACTTC.

The chain couples TRBV5-1 to TRBJ2-7; D gene ambiguous. In germline, CDR1 is SGHRS, CDR2 YFSETQ. The germline V and J ends were trimmed by 5 bases and 2 bases, with 20 bases remaining between them. CDR3 length: 16 amino acids. As DNA, the CDR3 is TGCGCCAGCAGACGCCTATTTTACCCCGAAGCCTACGAGCAGTACTTC. Translated: CASRRLFYPEAYEQYF.

This clone appeared once. The J gene is TRBJ2-1, the V gene TRBV9, with D possibly being TRBD2 (5 bases). The ends were cut back, 7 bases at V and 5 bases at J, with 13 bases in the middle. Germline V gene lookup returns CDR1 SGDLS and CDR2 YYNGEE. The CDR3 length is 13 residues. The CDR3 reads CASSYSGHNEQFF. The CDR3 DNA reads TGTGCCAGCTCGTACAGCGGCCACAATGAGCAGTTCTTC.